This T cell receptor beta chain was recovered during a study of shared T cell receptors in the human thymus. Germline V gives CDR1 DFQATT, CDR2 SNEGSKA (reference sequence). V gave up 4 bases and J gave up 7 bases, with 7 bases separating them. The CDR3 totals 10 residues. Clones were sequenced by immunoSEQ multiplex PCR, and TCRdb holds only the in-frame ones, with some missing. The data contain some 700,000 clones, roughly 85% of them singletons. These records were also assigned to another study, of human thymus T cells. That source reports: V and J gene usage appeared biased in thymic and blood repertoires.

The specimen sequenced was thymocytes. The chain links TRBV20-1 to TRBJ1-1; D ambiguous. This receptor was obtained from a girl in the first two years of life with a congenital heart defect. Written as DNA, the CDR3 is TGCAGTGCTACCCCCCATGAAGCTTTCTTT. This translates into CSATPHEAFF.